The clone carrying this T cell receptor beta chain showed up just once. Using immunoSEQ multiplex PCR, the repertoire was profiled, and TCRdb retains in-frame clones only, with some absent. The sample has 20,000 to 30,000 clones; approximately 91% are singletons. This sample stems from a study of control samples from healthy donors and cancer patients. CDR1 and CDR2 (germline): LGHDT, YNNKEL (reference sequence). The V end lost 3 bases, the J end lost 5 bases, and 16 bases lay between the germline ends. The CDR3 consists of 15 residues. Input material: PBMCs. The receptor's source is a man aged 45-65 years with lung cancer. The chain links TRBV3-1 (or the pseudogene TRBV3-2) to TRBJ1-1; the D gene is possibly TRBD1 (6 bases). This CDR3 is CASSQGAPLGTEAFF. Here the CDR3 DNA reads TGTGCCAGCAGCCAGGGGGCCCCTTTAGGGACTGAAGCTTTCTTT.